The 5 T cell receptor beta chains below were found in one sample sequenced in a study of graft-versus-host responses after intestinal transplantation. The method was immunoSEQ multiplex PCR; TCRdb's version includes in-frame clones alone and lacks a portion of them. The repertoire includes about 57,000 clones, approximately 90% of them detected once, and 1.5% to 2% sits in the top ten. Source: PBMCs, taken 26 days after transplant. The source is a human patient who received an intestinal transplant, so some T cells may come from the graft donor.

The rearrangement joins TRBV12-5 to TRBJ1-1, with D maybe TRBD1 (5 bases). The CDR3 spans 12 residues. The V gene's germline CDR1 is LGHNT and CDR2 FRNRAP. Trimming removed 7 bases from V and 5 bases from J, with 11 bases in between. The CDR3 protein is CASEIGGTEAFF. The CDR3 DNA follows: TGTGCTAGTGAAATTGGGGGGACTGAAGCTTTCTTT. The full variable domain, rest sourced from reference TRBV12-5 and TRBJ1-1, is DARVTQTPRHKVTEMGQEVTMRCQPILGHNTVFWYRQTMMQGLELLAYFRNRAPLDDSGMPKDRFSAEMPDATLATLKIQPSEPRDSAVYFCASEIGGTEAFFGQGTRLTVV.

The rearrangement uses TRBV6-4 and TRBJ2-2; tentative D call: TRBD2 (5 bases). Germline V lookup: CDR1 MRHNA, CDR2 SNTAGT. V gave up 8 bases and J gave up 4 bases, with 11 bases separating them. The CDR3 length is 13 residues. CDR3 region: CASPARVTGELFF. CDR3 DNA: TGTGCCAGCCCCGCGCGGGTCACCGGGGAGCTGTTTTTT.

The count of this clone is one. The chain couples TRBV19 to TRBJ2-2, with TRBD2 matching over 16 bases. The CDR3 length is 18 residues. The trim removed 11 bases at V and 4 bases at J, leaving 13 bases unmatched. Germline V lookup: CDR1 LNHDA, CDR2 SQIVND (reference sequence). In DNA form, the CDR3 reads TGTGCCTCCCACCCCGGGACTAGCGGGGGGGGGTTCACCGGGGAGCTGTTTTTT. Amino acid sequence: CASHPGTSGGGFTGELFF. The full variable domain, rest sourced from reference TRBV19 and TRBJ2-2, is DGGITQSPKYLFRKEGQNVTLSCEQNLNHDAMYWYRQDPGQGLRLIYYSQIVNDFQKGDIAEGYSVSREKKESFPLTVTSAQKNPTAFYLCASHPGTSGGGFTGELFFGEGSRLTVL.

The CDR3 coding sequence is TGTGCCAGCAGCCCAGGGACAGGGGGCTATGGAAATGAGCAGTTCTTC. This translates into CASSPGTGGYGNEQFF. The chain links TRBV5-6 to TRBJ2-1; 12 positions match TRBD1. The V gene's germline CDR1 is SGHDT and CDR2 YYEEEE. The CDR3 covers 16 residues. The ends lost 4 bases at V and 7 bases at J; junction bases unmatched: 9.

The chain employs TRBV2 and TRBJ1-3, with D uncertain. CDR3 length equals 14 residues. In germline, CDR1 is SNHLY, CDR2 FYNNEI. V was cut by 6 bases and J by 4 bases, with 13 bases left in between. The CDR3 nucleotides are TGTGCCAGCAGACGACTCGTTGGCGGAAACACCATATATTTT. It encodes CASRRLVGGNTIYF.